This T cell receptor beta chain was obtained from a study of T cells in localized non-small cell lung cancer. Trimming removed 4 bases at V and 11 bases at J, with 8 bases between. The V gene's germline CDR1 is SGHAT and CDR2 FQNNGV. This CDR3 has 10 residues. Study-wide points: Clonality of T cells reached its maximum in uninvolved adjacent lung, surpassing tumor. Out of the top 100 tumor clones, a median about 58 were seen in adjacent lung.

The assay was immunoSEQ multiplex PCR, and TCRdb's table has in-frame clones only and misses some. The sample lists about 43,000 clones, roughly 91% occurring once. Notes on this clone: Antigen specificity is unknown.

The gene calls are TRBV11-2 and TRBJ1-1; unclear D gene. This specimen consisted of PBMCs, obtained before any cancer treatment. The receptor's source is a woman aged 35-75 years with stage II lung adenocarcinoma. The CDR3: CASSSDGAFF. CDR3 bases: TGTGCCAGCAGCTCCGATGGGGCTTTCTTT.